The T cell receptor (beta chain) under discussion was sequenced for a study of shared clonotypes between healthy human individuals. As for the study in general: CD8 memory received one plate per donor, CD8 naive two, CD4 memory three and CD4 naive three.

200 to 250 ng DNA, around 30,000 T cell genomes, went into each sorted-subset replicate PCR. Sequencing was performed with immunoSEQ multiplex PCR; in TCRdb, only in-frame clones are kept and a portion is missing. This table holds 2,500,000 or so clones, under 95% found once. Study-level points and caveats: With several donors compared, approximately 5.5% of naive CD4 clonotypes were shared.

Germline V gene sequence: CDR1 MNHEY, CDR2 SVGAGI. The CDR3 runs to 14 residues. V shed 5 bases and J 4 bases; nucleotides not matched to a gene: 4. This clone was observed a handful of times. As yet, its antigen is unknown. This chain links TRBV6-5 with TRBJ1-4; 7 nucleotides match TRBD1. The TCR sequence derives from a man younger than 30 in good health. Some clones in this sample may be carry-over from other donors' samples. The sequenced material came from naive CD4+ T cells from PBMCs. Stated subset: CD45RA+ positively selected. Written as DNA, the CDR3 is TGTGCCAGCAGTCGGCGACAGGGTAATGAAAAACTGTTTTTT. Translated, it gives CASSRRQGNEKLFF.